This T cell receptor (beta chain) was identified during a study of blood T cell repertoires in COVID-19 (dated by TCRdb to about 2020). Study-wide context: Samples covering the acute and convalescent phases of COVID-19 were provided by collaborators in the United States, Italy and Spain. The prospective study material was composed of cDNA or gDNA derived from T cells, B-cell-depleted T cells, or PBMCs. Subjects who had been exposed to COVID-19, were actively infected with it, or had recovered from it provided the deeply sampled blood TCRbeta repertoires that made up the dataset. The repertoires were released in a freely available public database intended as a resource for research on the immune response to SARS-CoV-2. Samples were obtained from the ongoing ImmuneRACE study (first 160 participants) and from about 1,300 subjects provided by 6 global collaborators. Sample metadata almost always included a de-identified subject ID, COVID-19 status, age in years and sex. HLA class I and class II types, where available, came from metadata supplied by the sample provider rather than from assay-based typing. Here is what the overall study found, with its caveats: The amount of clinical and demographic metadata varied by source and participant and was provided uncurated.

TCRbeta CDR3 regions were amplified from genomic DNA using the immunoSEQ Assay, a bias-controlled multiplex PCR. The original pipeline was this. The number of nucleated cells in each sample was estimated from the amplification of reference gene primers within the assay. To quantify the absolute abundance of each unique TCRbeta CDR3 rearrangement, sequence reads were collapsed and filtered. Productive Simpson clonality was computed per sample as the square root of Simpson's diversity index over productive rearrangements. TCRdb retrieved this table from immuneACCESS and kept in-frame rearrangements only. Not all clones are present; in checked studies, unresolved V genes account for under half, and no reason is known for the remainder. From that table come the V and J calls and clone size; the DNA was used to work out D and trimming. In all, the sample holds a few hundred thousand clones, and around 86% of those were seen once. The ten top clones hold roughly an eighth of the sample.

The CDR3, cysteine through phenylalanine, is 15 amino acids long. The read is trimmed to its CDR3 DNA, 45 bases read in frame from base 1. The germline V gene specifies SGHRS as CDR1 and YFSETQ as CDR2. V loses 0 bases, J loses 9 bases, and the germline ends lie 13 bases apart. On this clone itself: What this receptor recognizes is not known. No base quality values were provided; no much bigger clone lies one nucleotide off.

Each collaborating institution followed its own protocols to collect whole blood in K2EDTA tubes. For TCRbeta analysis, collaborators shipped samples in one of three forms: frozen whole blood, isolated PBMCs, or DNA extracted from either of those sample types. The rearranged chain carries TRBV5-1 and TRBJ1-6, with the identity of the D gene unclear. The material sequenced was peripheral blood. The receptor comes from a man older than 75 with acute or convalescent COVID-19. Here the CDR3 is given as CASSLEASGGSPLHF. The DNA sequence reads TGCGCCAGCAGCTTGGAGGCAAGTGGAGGTTCACCCCTCCACTTT.